This TCR beta chain was captured by sequencing in a study of blood T cells in healthy people across ages. A second PCR of roughly 7 to 11 cycles used a sample-barcoded 5' primer and a J-beta primer mix. Every sample gave at least 3 million paired-end reads containing CDR3. TCRdb processed the 5' RACE reads anew with MiXCR; each CDR3 protein has one entry. The profile shows 1.8 million or so distinct CDR3 sequences, approximately 40% of them singletons. Study-wide results and caveats: When one million T cells were used, diversity estimates were thought to be underestimates.

A remark on this clonotype: Its antigen is as yet unknown.

Each sample used at least 6.5 million PBMCs. Trimming left V 7 bases short and J 8 bases short, with 17 bases between. This CDR3 region has 13 residues. CDR1 is MNHEY, CDR2 SMNVEV, per germline (reference sequence). This chain joins TRBV27 and TRBJ1-2; D gene ambiguous. This sequence originates from a human donor in good health. The material sequenced was blood. The CDR3 sequence: CASTSLRSWGYTF. The CDR3 DNA sequence: TGTGCCAGCACCTCGTTGAGGTCGTGGGGCTACACCTTC.